These 13 T cell receptor beta chains were sequenced from one sample in a study of human T cells and chemical hapten exposure. Time point meaning: patch test 1, 2 weeks after DPC sensitization. Documented treatment: therapeutic diphenylcyclopropenone sensitization with weekly scalp DPC. TCRdb re-called the RACE reads with MiXCR, one entry per CDR3 protein. The table shows 75,000 to 100,000 distinct CDR3 sequences, with 10% to 15% occurring only once. The sequenced sample was whole blood, obtained in connection with sensitization to the hapten diphenylcyclopropenone (DPC). Source of these receptors: a woman in her sixties with alopecia areata. Some clones in this sample may be carry-over from other donors' samples.

This clonotype was seen a handful of times. The rearrangement links TRBV11-2 to TRBJ1-1; perhaps TRBD1 as D (6 bases). CDR1 SGHAT and CDR2 FQNNGV come from the germline V gene. V lost 6 bases and J lost 4, with 12 bases in between. CDR3 length: 13 residues. CDR3 residues: CASSTQGSTEAFF. CDR3 coding DNA: TGTGCCAGCAGTACTCAGGGGAGCACTGAAGCTTTCTTT.

This clonotype was counted many times. The chain carries TRBV19 and TRBJ1-5; maybe TRBD1 (5 bases). Germline assignment: CDR1 LNHDA and CDR2 SQIVND (reference sequence). With 10 bases removed from V and 3 bases from J, the gap between germline ends came to 13 bases. This CDR3 has 13 residues. CDR3 loop: CATCGGYNQPQHF. CDR3 in DNA: TGTGCCACTTGTGGGGGGTACAATCAGCCCCAGCATTTT.

This clonotype has more than one count but fewer than ten. The CDR3, as DNA: TGTGCCAGCAGCCCGAGTCCTAACGGGGGGGCTACAGATACGCAGTATTTT. Translation: CASSPSPNGGATDTQYF. V is TRBV7-6 and J is TRBJ2-3, with 8 bases fitting TRBD2. J was trimmed by 3 bases and V by 5 bases; bases with no gene match: 13. Germline V gene lookup returns CDR1 SGHVS and CDR2 FNYEAQ. CDR3 length: 17 amino acids.

The chain couples TRBV3-1 to TRBJ2-5; 12 bases are shared with TRBD2. With V trimmed by 4 bases and J by 1 base, 7 bases remained unmatched. The CDR3 totals 17 residues. Germline CDR1 and CDR2: LGHDT and YNNKEL (reference sequence). The CDR3 reads CASSPLVTSGGQETQYF. CDR3 coding DNA: TGTGCCAGCAGCCCCCTGGTGACTAGCGGGGGCCAAGAGACCCAGTACTTC.

This clonotype was counted at least ten times. The chain carries TRBV9 and TRBJ2-1, with D tentatively TRBD2 (5 bases). Trimming cost V 3 bases and J 4 bases, with 11 bases left between them. The length of the CDR3 is 14 residues. CDR1 SGDLS and CDR2 YYNGEE come from the germline V gene. The DNA for the CDR3 is TGTGCCAGCAGCGCCTATGAGCGGTACAATGAGCAGTTCTTC. It translates to CASSAYERYNEQFF.

This clonotype was seen ten or more times. The J gene is TRBJ2-7, the V gene TRBV2, with D possibly being TRBD1 (6 bases). Deletions cut 6 bases from V and 2 bases from J, with 14 bases between. In germline, CDR1 is SNHLY, CDR2 FYNNEI. The CDR3 covers 14 residues. The CDR3 loop is CASSATTGAYEQYF. CDR3 DNA: TGTGCCAGCAGCGCCACGACAGGTGCCTACGAGCAGTACTTC.

This clonotype has a count of ten or more. The chain employs TRBV7-9 and TRBJ2-1; no definite D call. Germline assignment: CDR1 SEHNR and CDR2 FQNEAQ (reference sequence). V was shortened by 1 base and J by 3 bases, with 10 bases between the two germline ends. CDR3 length: 15 amino acids. The CDR3 nucleotides read TGTGCCAGCAGCTTAGAAAAGCACGGCTACAATGAGCAGTTCTTC. Protein product: CASSLEKHGYNEQFF.

V gene TRBV20-1 combines with J gene TRBJ2-3, with 10 bases lining up with TRBD2. V was clipped by 6 bases and J by 4 bases; unmatched bases: 7. This CDR3 has 14 amino acids. The germline V gene has CDR1 DFQATT and CDR2 SNEGSKA (reference sequence). The DNA for the CDR3 is TGCAGTGCCACCGGACTAGCGGCTCCAGATACGCAGTATTTT. The encoded protein is CSATGLAAPDTQYF.

This clonotype was observed at least ten times. The gene calls are TRBV3-1 and TRBJ2-2; 7 positions agree with TRBD1. V gave up 4 bases and J gave up 7 bases; unmatched junction bases: 12. CDR1 is LGHDT, CDR2 YNNKEL, per germline (reference sequence). The CDR3 is made up of 16 amino acids. DNA of the CDR3: TGTGCCAGCAGCCTCCGAGGGGGCCCCTTAGGCGGGGAGCTGTTTTTT. Translation: CASSLRGGPLGGELFF.

The chain has TRBV5-1 and TRBJ2-3, with D perhaps being TRBD1 or TRBD2 (6 bases each). This CDR3 region has 15 residues. Germline V gene data show CDR1 as SGHRS and CDR2 as YFSETQ. Trimming stripped 4 bases from V and 6 bases from J, with 18 bases between. As DNA, the CDR3 is TGCGCCAGCAGCGCCGGGGGACAAGAAGGGGATACGCAGTATTTT. Its translation is CASSAGGQEGDTQYF.

This clonotype was seen many times. V and J are TRBV18 and TRBJ1-1; D is ambiguous. Trimming pared 3 bases from V and 1 base from J, leaving 15 bases between. The V gene's germline CDR1 is KGHSH and CDR2 LQKENI. The CDR3 sequence is 16 residues long. The CDR3 bases are TGTGCCAGCTCACCGAGAGCAGAAAGTTGGAACACTGAAGCTTTCTTT. Residues: CASSPRAESWNTEAFF.

This clonotype was counted at least ten times. This chain joins TRBV9 and TRBJ2-1, with D hard to call. CDR1 SGDLS and CDR2 YYNGEE come from the germline V gene. The V gene lost 0 bases and the J gene lost 5 bases, with 18 bases spanning the gap. This CDR3 contains 17 residues. The CDR3 here is CASSVGTQIATDNEQFF. The CDR3 DNA sequence: TGTGCCAGCAGCGTAGGCACCCAGATCGCCACTGACAATGAGCAGTTCTTC.

The rearrangement links TRBV20-1 to TRBJ1-3; 8 bases align to TRBD1. The trim removed 2 bases at V and 0 bases at J, leaving 6 bases unmatched. The CDR3 length is 16 residues. Germline-derived CDR1 and CDR2 are DFQATT and SNEGSKA (reference sequence). CDR3 region: CSARQGAHLSGNTIYF. The CDR3 nucleotides read TGCAGTGCTAGACAGGGGGCCCACCTCTCTGGAAACACCATATATTTT.